This passage covers 8 T cell receptor beta chains from one sample sequenced in a study of T cells in localized non-small cell lung cancer. Clones were sequenced by immunoSEQ multiplex PCR, and TCRdb holds only the in-frame ones, with some missing. The repertoire holds about 12,000 clones, with over 65% as singletons. This specimen was peripheral blood, taken before any cancer treatment. The receptors originated from a male donor aged 60 or over with stage I lung adenocarcinoma.

The chain has TRBV19 and TRBJ2-1; 13 bases are a match to TRBD2. This CDR3 comprises 15 residues. The germline CDR1 and CDR2 sequences are LNHDA and SQIVND (reference sequence). After removal of 3 bases from V and 6 bases from J, the junction contained 2 bases not matched to a gene. As DNA, the CDR3 is TGTGCCAGTAGTATGGGGACTAGCGGGGTCAATGAGCAGTTCTTC. It specifies CASSMGTSGVNEQFF.

This clone was detected only once. J is TRBJ1-4 and V is TRBV11-2; D perhaps matches TRBD1 (5 bases). The CDR3 runs to 15 residues. V gave up 8 bases and J gave up 0 bases, with 13 bases separating them. The V gene's germline CDR1 is SGHAT and CDR2 FQNNGV. CDR3 sequence (DNA): TGTGCCAGCGGGGCGGCTAAAGCAACTAATGAAAAACTGTTTTTT. It yields the protein CASGAAKATNEKLFF. Based on the CDR3 plus reference TRBV11-2 and TRBJ1-4, the full variable domain is EAGVAQSPRYKIIEKRQSVAFWCNPISGHATLYWYQQILGQGPKLLIQFQNNGVVDDSQLPKDRFSAERLKGVDSTLKIQPAKLEDSAVYLCASGAAKATNEKLFFGSGTQLSVL.

The CDR3 region is CASSYDRDYEQYF. CDR3 DNA: TGTGCCAGCAGTTACGACAGGGACTACGAGCAGTACTTC. The chain employs TRBV6-5 and TRBJ2-7, with 7 bases aligning to TRBD1. The CDR3 sequence is 13 residues long. V shed 2 bases and J 3 bases; nucleotides not matched to a gene: 1. Germline values: CDR1 MNHEY, CDR2 SVGAGI.

The chain employs TRBV6-6 and TRBJ2-2; D not resolved. The CDR3 consists of 15 residues. Looked up from germline, CDR1 is MNHNY and CDR2 is SVGAGI (reference sequence). Trimming left V 4 bases short and J 3 bases short, with 12 bases between. CDR3 protein: CASSLDGLYTGELFF. In DNA form, the CDR3 reads TGTGCCAGCAGTTTGGACGGATTATACACCGGGGAGCTGTTTTTT.

The chain combines TRBV5-1 with TRBJ2-2; D gene uncertain. Germline V gene lookup returns CDR1 SGHRS and CDR2 YFSETQ. V lost 0 bases and J lost 5, with 5 bases in between. CDR3 length equals 13 residues. CDR3 in amino acids: CASSLEGTGELFF. CDR3 DNA sequence: TGCGCCAGCAGCTTGGAGGGAACCGGGGAGCTGTTTTTT.

V is TRBV6-6 and J is TRBJ2-1, with 10 positions matching TRBD1. Germline trimming cut 5 bases from V and 8 bases from J; bases unmatched to any gene: 12. The CDR3 covers 16 residues. Germline V gives CDR1 MNHNY, CDR2 SVGAGI (reference sequence). In nucleotides, the CDR3 is TGTGCCAGCAGTGCTACCGGGACAGGGGCTGTCGATGAGCAGTTCTTC. Translating gives CASSATGTGAVDEQFF.

The chain employs TRBV7-9 and TRBJ1-1, with a possible D match to TRBD1 (5 bases). CDR1 and CDR2 (germline): SEHNR, FQNEAQ (reference sequence). V lost 5 bases, J lost 3 bases, and 10 bases lay in between. CDR3 length: 13 amino acids. The CDR3 DNA follows: TGTGCCAGCAGCAGGGGCAGGGACACTGAAGCTTTCTTT. Translated, it gives CASSRGRDTEAFF.

The chain links TRBV29-1 to TRBJ2-2, with D tentatively TRBD1 or TRBD2 (5 bases each). V was trimmed by 5 bases and J by 7 bases, leaving 20 bases between them. CDR3 size: 15 residues. Germline assignment: CDR1 SQVTM and CDR2 ANQGSEA. The CDR3 protein is CSVRFDGAGSGELFF. CDR3 in DNA: TGCAGCGTTAGGTTTGACGGGGCGGGCAGCGGGGAGCTGTTTTTT.